In this sample, the clone carrying this T cell receptor (beta chain) turned up once. Its specificity is not known. The data were produced by immunoSEQ multiplex PCR, yet TCRdb's version contains in-frame clones alone and is incomplete. The table includes about 260,000 clones, about nine tenths detected once. The sample originates from a study of cytomegalovirus exposure and HLA in healthy donors. Points from the study as a whole: Associated with cytomegalovirus, according to the listing, were approximately 160 TCR beta chains. A few CMV-associated chains were confirmed in vitro to be specific for CMV antigens. The majority of TCR sequences were rare, yet some public TCRs appeared in many donors. The tendency of first-cohort TCR clusters to co-occur in the 100 to 150 validation repertoires emerged from a later analysis.

The CDR3 spans 16 residues. J gave up 6 bases and V 0 bases, and 5 bases lay outside the gene matches. The germline gives CDR1 LGHNA, CDR2 YSLEER. The clonotype comes from a woman aged 25 to 45 in good health and CMV-seronegative. The chain is built from TRBV4-3 and TRBJ2-1; 10 bases are shared with TRBD2. The sample comprised PBMCs. CDR3 loop: CASSQDQGLAVNEQFF. The CDR3 DNA reads TGCGCCAGCAGCCAAGATCAAGGACTAGCGGTCAATGAGCAGTTCTTC.